This T cell receptor beta chain was identified during a study of Graves' ophthalmopathy and Graves' hyperthyroidism. This clonotype was detected ten times or more. Amplification of TCR beta CDR3 regions used RNA transcripts. A first-round RT-PCR used HTBI primers, followed by a second-round multiplex PCR. Each CDR3 protein gets one entry after TCRdb re-called the multiplex PCR reads with MiXCR. The sample lists approximately 1.2 million distinct CDR3 sequences; about two fifths were seen once. Per the germline V gene, CDR1 is DFQATT and CDR2 is SNEGSKA (reference sequence). V shed 2 bases and J shed 3 bases, with 10 bases lying between them. The CDR3 loop spans 13 amino acids.

The sequenced sample was peripheral blood or thyroid tissue (not recorded which). The V gene is TRBV20-1, the J gene TRBJ1-2; D not certain. The receptor's source is an adult man with Graves' hyperthyroidism. CDR3 bases: TGCAGTGCTAGATCGGCTTCCGACTATGGCTACACCTTC. This gives the protein CSARSASDYGYTF.